This passage covers 8 T cell receptor beta chains from one sample sequenced in a study of neurological immune-mediated disorders. TCRdb passed the 5' RACE reads through MiXCR, listing each CDR3 protein once. The table includes approximately 90,000 distinct CDR3 sequences, around 3.3% detected once. Sequencing used PBMCs. These receptors were taken from a woman aged 18-29 years with multiple sclerosis.

At least ten counts were recorded for this clonotype. The rearrangement joins TRBV5-5 to TRBJ1-5; no firm D call. From germline, CDR1 is SGHKS and CDR2 YYEKEE (reference sequence). V lost 0 bases, J lost 4 bases, and 11 bases lay in between. The CDR3 is 15 residues long. CDR3 DNA: TGTGCCAGCAGCTTGGCCGGTCTCCAAAATCAGCCCCAGCATTTT. Protein sequence: CASSLAGLQNQPQHF.

This clonotype was counted many times. The V and J genes are TRBV12-3 or TRBV12-4 and TRBJ2-7; D could derive from TRBD1 or TRBD2 (6 bases each). This CDR3 contains 14 residues. V lost 3 bases, J lost 7 bases, and 16 bases lay in between. This chain's CDR3 is CASSLPDGGVEQYF. CDR3 nucleotides: TGTGCCAGCAGTTTGCCTGACGGGGGCGTTGAGCAGTACTTC.

This clonotype was observed at least ten times. This chain connects TRBV19 to TRBJ1-1, with TRBD1 as a possible D gene (5 bases). Between the trimmed V and J ends, which lost 2 bases and 2 bases, there was a span of 9 bases. CDR1 and CDR2 from the germline V gene are LNHDA and SQIVND (reference sequence). This CDR3 is 14 amino acids long. The CDR3 spells CASSIRGINTEAFF. CDR3 in DNA: TGTGCCAGTAGTATAAGGGGTATAAACACTGAAGCTTTCTTT.

At least ten counts were recorded for this clonotype. The chain links TRBV5-6 to TRBJ2-5; a possible D gene is TRBD1 (6 bases). V lost 0 bases, J lost 4 bases, and 13 bases lay in between. Germline values: CDR1 SGHDT, CDR2 YYEEEE. The CDR3 spans 15 residues. The CDR3 DNA is TGTGCCAGCAGCTTGGCCAAGGGGGTTGGAGAGACCCAGTACTTC. Translated, it gives CASSLAKGVGETQYF.

The chain employs TRBV20-1 and TRBJ2-2; no definite D call. The CDR3 has 16 residues. Germline V gene data show CDR1 as DFQATT and CDR2 as SNEGSKA (reference sequence). The V gene lost 3 bases and the J gene lost 5 bases, with 19 bases spanning the gap. The CDR3 DNA sequence: TGCAGTGCTAGCACCAGCTACCTTGTACGAACCGGGGAGCTGTTTTTT. This codes for CSASTSYLVRTGELFF.

This clonotype was counted ten times or more. This chain uses TRBV20-1 with TRBJ2-1, with 12 bases fitting TRBD2. Germline V gene sequence: CDR1 DFQATT, CDR2 SNEGSKA (reference sequence). This CDR3 is 14 amino acids long. V lost 6 bases to trimming and J lost 5 bases; unmatched junction nucleotides: 5. The CDR3 spells CSALGLAGNNEQFF. DNA of the CDR3: TGCAGTGCCCTGGGACTAGCGGGTAACAATGAGCAGTTCTTC.

This clonotype was observed at least ten times. The chain couples TRBV29-1 to TRBJ1-4; the D is unclear. The germline V and J ends were trimmed by 4 bases and 4 bases, with 10 bases remaining between them. CDR1 SQVTM and CDR2 ANQGSEA come from the germline V gene. This CDR3 is built from 13 residues. Here the CDR3 reads CSVGVRSNEKLFF. The CDR3 bases are TGCAGCGTTGGAGTCAGGAGTAATGAAAAACTGTTTTTT.

In this sample, this clonotype turned up many times. The chain employs TRBV15 and TRBJ1-3, with unresolved D. The V and J ends lost 0 bases and 7 bases respectively, with 13 bases between them. Germline loops: CDR1 LNHNV, CDR2 YYDKDF (reference sequence). The CDR3 sequence is 15 residues long. CDR3 in amino acids: CATSRDGTGVNTIYF. In DNA, the CDR3 is TGTGCCACCAGCAGAGATGGAACCGGGGTCAACACCATATATTTT.